The 16 T cell receptor beta chains presented below share a single source sample, sequenced in a study of blood T cell repertoires in COVID-19. Sequencing used immunoSEQ multiplex PCR; TCRdb keeps in-frame clones, though not all of them. Of a few hundred thousand clones listed, 70% to 90% were seen once; the top ten hold around 1.8%. Sequenced material: PBMCs or T cells enriched from blood (not recorded which). These receptors were obtained from a woman aged 45-60 years who had recovered from COVID-19.

The CDR3 DNA is TGTGCCAGCAGCCAAGTCTGGCGGGTCTCCTACAATGAGCAGTTCTTC. Protein sequence: CASSQVWRVSYNEQFF. V gene TRBV3-1 (or the pseudogene TRBV3-2) combines with J gene TRBJ2-1; TRBD2 is a possible D gene (5 bases). This CDR3 spans 16 amino acids. Deletions cut 1 base from V and 0 bases from J, with 10 bases between. Germline V gene sequence: CDR1 LGHDT, CDR2 YNNKEL (reference sequence).

This clone came up a few times. The chain joins TRBV15 to TRBJ1-1; D not resolved. V was clipped by 3 bases and J by 4 bases, with 9 bases between them. Germline assignment: CDR1 LNHNV and CDR2 YYDKDF (reference sequence). CDR3 length: 13 amino acids. The CDR3: CATSSYTGTEAFF. The CDR3 DNA follows: TGTGCCACCAGCAGTTATACCGGCACTGAAGCTTTCTTT. The full variable domain, completed using reference TRBV15 and TRBJ1-1, is DAMVIQNPRYQVTQFGKPVTLSCSQTLNHNVMYWYQQKSSQAPKLLFHYYDKDFNNEADTPDNFQSRRPNTSFCFLDIRSPGLGDTAMYLCATSSYTGTEAFFGQGTRLTVV.

The chain joins TRBV12-3 or TRBV12-4 to TRBJ1-2, with 8 bases that match TRBD1. V gave up 10 bases and J gave up 0 bases; unmatched junction bases: 4. This CDR3 is built from 13 residues. CDR3 sequence (DNA): TGTGCCACCCTGACAGGGGCTAACTATGGCTACACCTTC. It codes for CATLTGANYGYTF.

The genes are TRBV19 and TRBJ1-1, with D possibly TRBD1 on 6 matching bases. The CDR3 is 12 amino acids. The ends were cut back, 5 bases at V and 10 bases at J, with 14 bases in the middle. Germline values: CDR1 LNHDA, CDR2 SQIVND (reference sequence). The CDR3 here is CASSSPGTLAFF. The CDR3 nucleotides read TGTGCCAGTAGTTCCCCCGGGACATTAGCTTTCTTT. Complete variable domain (other parts from reference TRBV19 and TRBJ1-1): DGGITQSPKYLFRKEGQNVTLSCEQNLNHDAMYWYRQDPGQGLRLIYYSQIVNDFQKGDIAEGYSVSREKKESFPLTVTSAQKNPTAFYLCASSSPGTLAFFGQGTRLTVV.

The gene calls are TRBV5-6 and TRBJ1-4; D remains unclear. V lost 4 bases and J lost 14, with 18 bases in between. Germline V gene lookup returns CDR1 SGHDT and CDR2 YYEEEE. There are 13 residues in the CDR3. The CDR3 nucleotides are TGTGCCAGCAGCACGGCGGGCAGCGCCTGGCTGTTTTTT. This encodes CASSTAGSAWLFF.

This rearrangement joins TRBV7-6 to TRBJ2-2; the D is unclear. V was shortened by 5 bases and J by 6 bases, with 13 bases between the two germline ends. The germline CDR1 and CDR2 sequences are SGHVS and FNYEAQ. This CDR3 comprises 14 residues. The CDR3 is CASSALNGAGELFF. The CDR3, as DNA: TGTGCCAGCAGCGCCCTAAATGGTGCCGGGGAGCTGTTTTTT.

Concerning this clone itself: Other nucleotide sequences in the sample specify the same CDR3. V usage is TRBV2 and J usage is TRBJ1-5, with 8 bases identical to TRBD1. V dropped 4 bases and J dropped 5; count of bases not matched to a gene: 4. Per the germline V gene, CDR1 is SNHLY and CDR2 is FYNNEI. The CDR3 runs to 14 residues. DNA of the CDR3: TGTGCCAGCAGTGGAACAGGGGGGTATCAGCCCCAGCATTTT. It specifies CASSGTGGYQPQHF.

This sequence joins TRBV7-6 and TRBJ2-2; 13 bases fit TRBD2. This CDR3 comprises 16 residues. CDR1 is SGHVS, CDR2 FNYEAQ, per germline. V was clipped by 5 bases and J by 6 bases; unmatched bases: 6. The CDR3 nucleotides read TGTGCCAGCAGCCTCGGGACTAGCGGGAAGTCCGGGGAGCTGTTTTTT. Translated: CASSLGTSGKSGELFF. Together with reference TRBV7-6 and TRBJ2-2, the CDR3 gives the full variable domain: GAGVSQSPRYKVTKRGQDVALRCDPISGHVSLYWYRQALGQGPEFLTYFNYEAQQDKSGLPNDRFSAERPEGSISTLTIQRTEQRDSAMYRCASSLGTSGKSGELFFGEGSRLTVL.

The chain employs TRBV7-9 and TRBJ2-2; D is perhaps TRBD2 (6 bases). Germline loops: CDR1 SEHNR, CDR2 FQNEAQ (reference sequence). CDR3 length equals 13 residues. V lost 3 bases, J lost 6 bases, and 8 bases lay in between. As DNA, the CDR3 is TGTGCCAGCAGCTTTGGAGGGCCCGGGGAGCTGTTTTTT. Translating it yields CASSFGGPGELFF.

The gene calls are TRBV2 and TRBJ2-4, with 7 bases aligning to TRBD2. The CDR3 spans 13 residues. The germline CDR1 and CDR2 sequences are SNHLY and FYNNEI. V was pared by 5 bases and J by 7 bases, with 5 bases of the junction left unmatched. CDR3 region: CASSWGGNNIQYF. CDR3 DNA: TGTGCCAGCAGTTGGGGGGGGAACAACATTCAGTACTTC.

CDR3 region: CASSLFRDRSNTEAFF. In DNA, the CDR3 is TGTGCCAGCAGCCTTTTCCGGGACAGGTCGAACACTGAAGCTTTCTTT. The chain uses TRBV3-1 (or the pseudogene TRBV3-2) and TRBJ1-1; 8 bases are a match to TRBD1. V trimming: 4 bases; J trimming: 1 base; junction bases outside the gene matches: 8. Germline V gene lookup returns CDR1 LGHDT and CDR2 YNNKEL (reference sequence). CDR3 length: 16 amino acids.

The DNA for the CDR3 is TGTGCCAGCAGCCAAAACCGGAGGGTCACTGAAGCTTTCTTT. It translates to CASSQNRRVTEAFF. The J gene is TRBJ1-1, the V gene TRBV3-1 (or the pseudogene TRBV3-2); unclear D gene. CDR3 length: 14 residues. Trimming removed 2 bases at V and 4 bases at J, with 11 bases between. Germline CDR1 reads LGHDT; CDR2 reads YNNKEL (reference sequence).

This chain connects TRBV19 to TRBJ1-1; D call uncertain. The CDR3 is 12 amino acids. With 4 bases removed from V and 5 bases from J, the gap between germline ends came to 8 bases. Germline V gene data show CDR1 as LNHDA and CDR2 as SQIVND (reference sequence). The CDR3 coding sequence is TGTGCCAGTAGTACGCCGGGGACTGAAGCTTTCTTT. It yields the protein CASSTPGTEAFF.

The table lists this clone with a few counts. The chain employs TRBV5-1 and TRBJ1-4; 7 bases map to TRBD1. The CDR3 consists of 15 residues. Germline CDR1 reads SGHRS; CDR2 reads YFSETQ. V lost 4 bases to trimming and J lost 4 bases; unmatched junction nucleotides: 7. CDR3 residues: CASSQGQANNEKLFF. The CDR3 DNA reads TGCGCCAGCAGCCAAGGACAGGCGAATAATGAAAAACTGTTTTTT.

The chain is built from TRBV11-1 and TRBJ1-4; D not resolved. Germline V gives CDR1 SGHAT, CDR2 FQDESV (reference sequence). Between the trimmed V and J ends, which lost 8 bases and 7 bases, there was a span of 20 bases. CDR3 size: 15 residues. The CDR3 is CASSYSGSAGEKLFF. CDR3 DNA: TGTGCCAGCTCGTATTCAGGCTCCGCGGGTGAAAAACTGTTTTTT.

The CDR3 DNA follows: TGTGCCAGCAGTCCCTCAGGGGGATATGGCTACACCTTC. Translation gives CASSPSGGYGYTF. The gene calls are TRBV12-3 or TRBV12-4 and TRBJ1-2, with 7 positions matching TRBD1. The CDR3 extends over 13 amino acids. V shed 5 bases, J shed 5 bases, and the junction held 5 bases outside the gene matches.